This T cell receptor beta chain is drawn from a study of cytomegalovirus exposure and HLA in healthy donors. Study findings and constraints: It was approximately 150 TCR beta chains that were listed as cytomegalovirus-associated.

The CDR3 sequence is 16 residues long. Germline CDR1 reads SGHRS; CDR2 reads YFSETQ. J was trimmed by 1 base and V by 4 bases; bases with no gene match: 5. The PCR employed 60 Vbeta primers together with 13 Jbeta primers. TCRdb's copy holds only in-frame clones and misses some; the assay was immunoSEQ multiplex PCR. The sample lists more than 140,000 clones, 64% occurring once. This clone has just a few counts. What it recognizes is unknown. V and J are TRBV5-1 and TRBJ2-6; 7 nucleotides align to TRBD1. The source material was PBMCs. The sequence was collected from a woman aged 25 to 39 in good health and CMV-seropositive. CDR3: CASSLMTGSGANVLTF. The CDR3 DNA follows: TGCGCCAGCAGCCTAATGACAGGGTCTGGGGCCAACGTCCTGACTTTC.